This TCR beta chain was profiled in a study of cytomegalovirus exposure and HLA in healthy donors (dated by TCRdb to 2016 to 2017). For context, the study as a whole: According to an earlier analysis of 550 to 700 of the donors, roughly 180 million T cells yielded some 120 million unique TCR beta sequences and approximately 300 Gb of sequence data. Along with the 666-subject first cohort, a separate validation cohort of 120 different subjects was used. To study patterns of TCR occurrence, a later analysis re-analyzed previously published TCR beta repertoires from 650 to 750 donors and added high-resolution HLA genotyping. Of the approximately 400 genotyped donors, 65% to 90% were placed in the genetic ancestry cluster associated with self-reported Caucasian donors. An earlier analysis of fewer than 700 of the donors applied high-throughput TCR beta sequencing to assess whether each TCR beta V gene segment acted as functional or pseudogenic. Rather than drawing on any new phenotypic data, the later analysis identified candidate immune exposures from TCR beta sequences and the way those sequences occurred across donors. Typing coverage differed by locus: A, B, C, DRB1 and DQB1 were typed in roughly 629-640 donors, DQA1 in about 560, DPA1 in some 570, and DPB1 in 400 to 490. The study used immunosequencing to profile the T cell repertoires of under 700 subjects and linked those repertoires to cytomegalovirus serostatus. HLA typing covered class I and class II loci at four-digit resolution. In a later genetic analysis, genome-wide SNP genotypes for about 65% of the roughly 700 donors were used, and that subset was treated as a discovery cohort. Four to six DR-DQ haplotypes were handled as single units for association and clustering, since linkage in the cohort was strong. An early release that covered about 640 HLA-typed donors contained around 300 gigabases of sequencing data and 70 million to 100 million unique TCR sequences. The study aimed to test whether cataloging public T cell receptors could reveal signatures of past pathogen exposure. Every repertoire in the discovery cohort had been generated on one and the same sequencing platform. On average, about 200,000 unique TCR beta nucleotide sequences were sequenced per donor among a few hundred genotyped donors of the cohort, with about 19% of those sequences being non-productive. To predict cytomegalovirus infection status, the study brought together high-throughput TCR immunosequencing, statistical association of individual TCRs with disease status, and machine learning. Donor age, sex, ethnicity and CMV serostatus were compiled alongside the repertoire data.

What the authors observed across the whole study: Because the 87-base-pair reads could not distinguish some IMGT-functional V segments, including TRBV6-2 and TRBV6-3, those segments were excluded. Because HLA typing was missing for some donors at each locus, association tests included only the typed subset. According to a later analysis, TCR association rates differed among HLA loci, with DRB1 alleles showing the most associated TCRs and HLA-C alleles showing the fewest. In a later genetic analysis, a missense DCLRE1C variant was associated with V-gene and J-gene trimming of TCR beta chains, and the association was replicated in an independent cohort. A later analysis found that most CMV-associated TCR beta chains appeared HLA-restricted, with HLA associations seemingly driven largely by CMV exposure. Strong co-occurrence of HLA alleles, especially DR and DQ, made assigning TCR associations to individual alleles difficult. While some public TCRs were present in many individuals, most TCR sequences turned up only very rarely across donors. A further reported finding was that TCR beta sequences accurately predicted the HLA-A and HLA-B alleles for most subjects in the first cohort. For the cohort, immune exposure information was limited to CMV serostatus. A group of highly shared sequence variants was considered likely to be a technical artifact of the sequencing pipeline. In a later genetic analysis, fewer N-insertions in productive TCRs were reported among donors in an Asian-associated ancestry cluster than the roughly 700-donor mean. Linkage disequilibrium might explain the correlated functional status among segregating V segments, but an unknown experimental factor could not be ruled out. In the study, roughly 160 TCR beta chains were listed as associated with cytomegalovirus. According to the authors, the approach could potentially be generalized to other disease states and immunological phenotypes. A later analysis associated 15,000 to 20,000 TCR beta sequences with specific HLA alleles at a false discovery rate of 0.05. According to a later analysis, parvovirus B19, influenza, CMV and Epstein-Barr virus appeared linked to several top co-occurrence clusters. The cohort was sequenced for TCR beta chains only, and without alpha or paired-chain data the features that could be detected were limited. Over 15 rarely observed V segments, including chromosome 9 orphons, were excluded from the earlier analysis of approximately 500 of the donors because counts were too low. Compared with equally common non-associated chains, HLA-associated TCR beta chains in a later analysis were more clonally expanded and had lower generation probabilities. The classifier was reported to diagnose cytomegalovirus status with high specificity and sensitivity in both the original cohort and the validation cohort. Three of the identified cytomegalovirus-associated TCR beta chains were confirmed in vitro to be specific for cytomegalovirus antigens. An earlier analysis of some 590 of the donors showed that most TCR beta V segments appeared in productive rearrangements either about 87% or about 30% of the time, which broadly matched IMGT annotations. Presence/absence analyses assumed roughly uniform sequencing depth across donors, an assumption that may not hold.

The method was the immunoSEQ multiplex PCR assay. For the multiplex PCR, a mixture combining 60 forward primers for TCR Vbeta segments and 13 reverse primers for TCR Jbeta segments was used. The CDR3 region of rearranged TCR beta genes was amplified from genomic DNA with a multiplex PCR assay. The amplified TCR beta libraries were sequenced on the Illumina HiSeq System as 87-base-pair reads. Per the authors' processing: In a later analysis, about 80 million unique TCR beta chains were counted across the approximately 640 repertoires, and approximately 9.9 million of these chains were shared by at least two donors. A nearest-neighbor algorithm error-corrected the raw reads and collapsed the reads into unique sequences, merging closely related sequences to remove PCR and sequencing errors. To assign V, D and J gene segments, CDR3 sequences were aligned to IMGT reference sequences. For a sequence to be retained, a match of at least six nucleotides was required to both a V gene segment and a J gene segment. A rearrangement was called productive if the CDR3 had no stop codons and remained in frame with V and J, and every other rearrangement was called non-productive. Following IMGT convention, CDR3 was defined as the stretch from the second conserved V-encoded cysteine to the conserved J-encoded phenylalanine. Sequences without an unambiguous match to a single V gene segment were excluded from the earlier analysis of several hundred of the donors. In an earlier analysis of 587 of the donors, V segments were called functional above 56.7% productive rearrangements and were called segregating when the between-donor standard deviation exceeded 5%. A statistical classification framework was developed to diagnose cytomegalovirus status using the catalog of TCR beta chain sequences. In a later analysis, V and J genes were assigned by comparing TCR nucleotide sequences against IMGT/GENE-DB human TR gene sequences. A later analysis assigned CDR3 sequences and most-parsimonious VDJ recombination scenarios with the TCRdist pipeline. In a later analysis, each TCR beta chain was defined by its CDR3 amino acid sequence together with its V-gene family, and reads lacking a unique V-gene family were excluded. In a later analysis, fewer than 650 highly shared, low-generation-probability nucleotide sequences were removed to address suspected cross-contamination and a sequencing artifact. In a later analysis, a clonal expansion index for each public chain was calculated from normalized within-repertoire ranks of inferred template counts. Generation probabilities in a later analysis came from a VDJ recombination model fitted to out-of-frame rearrangements, and those results were checked against IGoR. A later analysis scored TCR-TCR, TCR-HLA and TCR-CMV co-occurrence with hypergeometric tests, applying a repertoire-size bias correction to TCR pairs. A later analysis estimated false discovery rates by permuting HLA or CMV assignments 20 times. A later analysis grouped co-occurring TCRs with DBSCAN, adding TCRdist sequence similarity when clustering within HLA-allele-positive subsets. Repertoires with fewer than 30,000 or more than 120,000 public chains were left out of co-occurrence clustering, as were about five repertoires with anomalous nucleotide sharing. In its TCRdb copy, this immuneACCESS table keeps in-frame sequences only and misses some clones. Where compared with another copy, unresolved V genes explain less than half of these, and the others have no known cause. V and J calls plus clone size are reproduced from that table; the DNA served to infer D and trimming. The sample table contains 150,000 to 200,000 clones; only one count was recorded for about 79% of them. Together, the top ten hold around 0.98% of the sample.

The cohort was made up of approximately 670 healthy bone marrow donors. At the time of sampling, all cohort members were nominally healthy, though unrecorded immune exposures were likely present. The donor was CMV seropositive and belonged to the group of about 290 seropositive cohort members. A peripheral blood sample was provided by each donor, and peripheral blood mononuclear cells were used for TCR beta sequencing. The Qiagen DNeasy Blood Extraction Kit was used to extract genomic DNA from the blood cell samples. In the case of this clone: Its antigen has not been determined. Base qualities are not at hand, and no much larger clone is one base apart.

The CDR3, cysteine through phenylalanine, is 16 amino acids long. Only the CDR3 DNA is retained, 48 bases long and in frame from the first base. V lost 6 bases and J lost 3 bases; the stretch between them is 20 bases long. The receptor was derived from a woman aged 45 to 65 in good health and CMV-seropositive. Sequenced material: PBMCs. This chain joins TRBV23-1 to TRBJ1-1; the D segment could be TRBD1, given 5 matching bases. TRBV23-1 is classed as an ORF, of uncertain function. CDR3 reads: CASRTRDAAGDTEAFF. The base sequence is TGCGCCAGCAGGACTAGGGACGCCGCGGGAGACACTGAAGCTTTCTTT.